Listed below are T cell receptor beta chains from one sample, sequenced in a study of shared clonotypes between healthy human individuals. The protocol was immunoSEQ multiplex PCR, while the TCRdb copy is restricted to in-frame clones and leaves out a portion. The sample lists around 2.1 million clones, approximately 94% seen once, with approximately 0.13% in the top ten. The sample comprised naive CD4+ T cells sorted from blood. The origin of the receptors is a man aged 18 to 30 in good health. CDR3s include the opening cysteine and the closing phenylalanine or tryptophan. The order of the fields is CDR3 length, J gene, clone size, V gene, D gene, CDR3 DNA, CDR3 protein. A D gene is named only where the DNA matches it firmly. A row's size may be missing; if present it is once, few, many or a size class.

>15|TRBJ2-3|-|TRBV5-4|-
TGTGCCAGCAGCTCCGATGCGGCTGGTACAGATACGCAGTATTTT
CASSSDAAGTDTQYF
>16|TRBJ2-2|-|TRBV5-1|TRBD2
TGCGCCAGCAGCTCGGGACTAGCCGCTGTCACCGGGGAGCTGTTTTTT
CASSSGLAAVTGELFF
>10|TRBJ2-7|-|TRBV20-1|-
TGCAGTGCTAGCCTTGGCGAGCAGTACTTC
CSASLGEQYF
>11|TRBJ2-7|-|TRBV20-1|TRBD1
TGCAGTGCTAGAGAGGACAGGGAGCAGTACTTC
CSAREDREQYF
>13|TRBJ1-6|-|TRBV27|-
TGTGCCACCCCGAGCTCCTATAATTCACCCCTCCACTTT
CATPSSYNSPLHF
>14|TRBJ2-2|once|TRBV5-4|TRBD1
TGTGCCAGCAGCCGGGACAGAAAGTCCGGGGAGCTGTTTTTT
CASSRDRKSGELFF
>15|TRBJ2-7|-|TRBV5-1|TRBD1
TGCGCCAGCAGCTTGGGAGGGGGCAGTACCTACGAGCAGTACTTC
CASSLGGGSTYEQYF
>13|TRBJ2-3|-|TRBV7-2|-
TGTGCCAGCAGCTTAGAAGGCCTGCGGGGGCAGTATTTT
CASSLEGLRGQYF
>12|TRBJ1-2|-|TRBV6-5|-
TGTGCCAGCAGTTTCGGAACGACGGGCTACACCTTC
CASSFGTTGYTF
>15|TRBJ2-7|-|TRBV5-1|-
TGCGCCAGCAGCTTGAACACCTACTACGACTTGGCGCAGTACTTC
CASSLNTYYDLAQYF
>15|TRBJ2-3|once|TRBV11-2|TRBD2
TGTGCCAGCAGCTGGGGTAGCGGGCGATCAGATACGCAGTATTTT
CASSWGSGRSDTQYF
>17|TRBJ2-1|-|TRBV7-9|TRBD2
TGTGCCAGCAGCAGCCGACTAGCGGGGACCTCCTACAATGAGCAGTTCTTC
CASSSRLAGTSYNEQFF
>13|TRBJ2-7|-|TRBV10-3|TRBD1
TGTGCCATCGGAGAGGGGGCCTTGGGCGAGCAGTACTTC
CAIGEGALGEQYF
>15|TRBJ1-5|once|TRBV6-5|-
TGTGCCAGCAGTTACGCCAGATTTAGCAATCAGCCCCAGCATTTT
CASSYARFSNQPQHF
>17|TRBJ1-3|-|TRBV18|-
TGTGCCAGCTCACACGCGGGACGGTTGGTGGTTGGAAACACCATATATTTT
CASSHAGRLVVGNTIYF
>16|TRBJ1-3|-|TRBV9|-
TGTGCCAGCAGCGCCCGGACAGTCTTCTCTGGAAACACCATATATTTT
CASSARTVFSGNTIYF
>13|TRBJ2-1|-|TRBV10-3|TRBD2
TGTGCCCTTAGCGGGGGGGCCACTAATGAGCAGTTCTTC
CALSGGATNEQFF
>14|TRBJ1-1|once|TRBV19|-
TGTGCCAGTAGTATACAGGGGCCGAACACTGAAGCTTTCTTT
CASSIQGPNTEAFF
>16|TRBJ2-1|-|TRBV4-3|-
TGCGCCAGCAGCCAAGATTGGGGACTCGAGAGGAGTGAGCAGTTCTTC
CASSQDWGLERSEQFF
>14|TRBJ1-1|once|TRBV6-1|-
TGTGCCAGCAGTGTACCGGACGGGAACACTGAAGCTTTCTTT
CASSVPDGNTEAFF
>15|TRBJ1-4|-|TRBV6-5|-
TGTGCCAGCAGACGGGGGACCCCGGTGGGTGAAAAACTGTTTTTT
CASRRGTPVGEKLFF
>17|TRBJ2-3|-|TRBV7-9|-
TGTGCCAGCAGCTTACGTTCGTCGGGGCACCGTGCAGATACGCAGTATTTT
CASSLRSSGHRADTQYF
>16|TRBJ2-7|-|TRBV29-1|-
TGCAGCGTTGCCATAAGAGGGGTCATTACGACCTACGAGCAGTACTTC
CSVAIRGVITTYEQYF
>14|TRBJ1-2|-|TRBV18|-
TGTGCCAGCTCAGTGACCGACACGCACTATGGCTACACCTTC
CASSVTDTHYGYTF
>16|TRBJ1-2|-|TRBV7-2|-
TGTGCCAGCAGCCCCGGGACACCTACCGTGACTCATGGCTACACCTTC
CASSPGTPTVTHGYTF
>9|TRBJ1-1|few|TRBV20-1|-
TGCAGTGCCGACACTGAAGCTTTCTTT
CSADTEAFF
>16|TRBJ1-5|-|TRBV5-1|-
TGCGCCAGCAGCTTGGAGGGGGGCCGGAGCAATCAGCCCCAGCATTTT
CASSLEGGRSNQPQHF
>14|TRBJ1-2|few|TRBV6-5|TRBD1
TGTGCCAGCTGGGATAGGGGGCGTTCCTATGGCTACACCTTC
CASWDRGRSYGYTF
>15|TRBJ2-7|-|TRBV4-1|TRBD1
TGCGCCAGCAGCCGAACCGGGACAGGGTCCTACGAGCAGTACTTC
CASSRTGTGSYEQYF
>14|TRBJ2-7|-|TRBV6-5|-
TGTGCCAGCAGTTACGGCGTAGGGTCCTACGAGCAGTACTTC
CASSYGVGSYEQYF
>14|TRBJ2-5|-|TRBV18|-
TGTGCCAGCTCGGATATACAGGGAACAGAGACCCAGTACTTC
CASSDIQGTETQYF
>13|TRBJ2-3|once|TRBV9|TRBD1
TGTGCCAGCAGCGTAGCTGACAGGGACGCGCAGTATTTT
CASSVADRDAQYF